The entry below describes one T cell receptor beta chain. This clone was observed a handful of times. No cognate antigen has been identified for it. The input lacks base qualities; no much larger clone sits a single base away. Read against the paper, the sample's time point label means: cells obtained before transplantation from donor or recipient. CD3+CD4+ and CD3+CD8+ populations were FACS-sorted from unstimulated pre-transplant donor and recipient cells taken from spleen or lymph nodes. This entry belongs to a study of graft-versus-host responses after intestinal transplantation (dated by TCRdb to the early 2020s). Regarding the study in general: Recipients received multivisceral, liver-intestinal, or isolated intestinal transplants. All recipients received anti-thymocyte globulin induction followed by maintenance tacrolimus and steroids for around three years. Bulk TCR-beta CDR3 sequencing was used to track graft-versus-host and host-versus-graft alloreactive T cell clones in the graft, circulation and bone marrow after intestinal transplantation. To identify alloreactive clones, pre-transplant mixed lymphocyte reaction products were sequenced and then compared with unstimulated pre-transplant donor and recipient T cells. The cohort enrolled 24 intestinal transplant recipients including one retransplant, and a few patients lacking pretransplant specimens were excluded. Donor T cell macrochimerism was defined as a peak of at least 4% donor T cells among recipient peripheral blood mononuclear cells. Rather than going through the commercial service, samples from a few later patients were sequenced in-house on an Illumina MiSeq and processed with MiXCR. The full study reports these points: High GvH to HvG T cell clonal ratios were observed in the allografts of patients with donor T cell macrochimerism. The conclusions were limited by the relatively low number and heterogeneity of the intestinal transplant patients. GvH clones were detected in recipient bone marrow, and some appeared earlier in ileal mucosa or blood, consistent with an intestinal mucosal origin. Early after transplant, declines in HvG clones were associated with peak levels of circulating GvH clones.

The CDR3 starts with the cysteine, ends with the phenylalanine, and has 15 residues. The only DNA kept is the CDR3, 45 bases in frame from the first base. Germline trimming: 10 bases from V, 5 bases from J; junction bases outside gene matches: 15. The germline V gene (reference sequence) specifies MNHNY as CDR1 and SVGAGI as CDR2. The library came from the immunoSEQ multiplex PCR assay. In most patients, genomic DNA was isolated using the Qiagen DNeasy Blood and Tissue Kit and sent frozen to Adaptive Biotechnologies for TCR sequencing. For most patients, genomic DNA was subjected to high-throughput TCR-beta CDR3 sequencing by Adaptive Biotechnologies. The study's own analysis went as follows. Adaptive's ImmunoSEQ software supplied the TCR sequencing data for 18 patients, while MiXCR and VDJtools were used to process a few other patients. To correct CD4 versus CD8 sorting errors, any sequence found in both subsets at a frequency ratio below 5:1 was removed. CDR3 nucleotide sequences shared between donor and recipient were removed because the origin of such sequences could not be assigned. At least 2-fold expansion over unstimulated cells and a minimum CFSE-low frequency of 0.002% (template counts) or 0.001% (read counts) were required for clones to be classified as alloreactive. Clones were considered mappable if detected in sequenced pre-transplant spleen, lymph node, or MLR CFSE-low populations of the donor or recipient. Cumulative frequency of alloreactive clones was calculated as a percentage of all sequences weighted by copy number. The source is immuneACCESS, and TCRdb retained only in-frame sequences with V and J called. Part of the clones is not carried over; for the studies checked, unresolved V genes explain less than half of this, and the remainder is unexplained. V and J calls and clone size follow that table, whereas D and trimming were derived from the DNA. Present in this sample are 75,000 to 100,000 clones, roughly 91% of which were seen just once. Roughly 0.2% of the sample rests with the top ten.

The source of this sequence is a human donor who was the organ donor for an intestinal transplant. The V gene is TRBV6-6 and the J gene is TRBJ2-5; 8 middle bases align to TRBD2. Sequencing was performed on unstimulated CD4+ T cells sorted from spleen or lymph node cells, taken before transplant. The CDR3: CATRGHSGIQETQYF. In nucleotides, the sequence is TGTGCCACCAGGGGCCATAGCGGGATCCAGGAGACCCAGTACTTC.